These T cell receptor beta chains were read from a single sample in a study of blood T cell repertoires in COVID-19. The data were produced by immunoSEQ multiplex PCR, yet TCRdb's version contains in-frame clones alone and is incomplete. Of about 100,000 clones detected, about 80% appear once; the ten largest clones hold around an eighth. Sequences were obtained from peripheral blood. These receptors were obtained from a woman aged 70 to 79 with acute or convalescent COVID-19. Each CDR3 is given with its conserved first and last residue. The D gene is left open where the match is weak. Clone size, where shown, is once, few, many, or a class for clones that have expanded.

D	V	size	J	CDR3	DNA
-	TRBV9	-	TRBJ2-6	CASSPRLPSGANVLTF	TGTGCCAGCAGCCCTCGACTGCCCTCTGGGGCCAACGTCCTGACTTTC
-	TRBV3-1/TRBV3-2	-	TRBJ1-1	CASSQVSTDEAFF	TGTGCCAGCAGCCAAGTATCGACAGATGAAGCTTTCTTT
-	TRBV3-1/TRBV3-2	-	TRBJ1-1	CASSQSGYNTEAFF	TGTGCCAGCAGCCAATCGGGGTACAACACTGAAGCTTTCTTT
TRBD1	TRBV19	-	TRBJ1-4	CASNHPGDRGGEKLFF	TGTGCCAGTAACCATCCCGGGGACAGGGGTGGAGAAAAACTGTTTTTT
-	TRBV30	-	TRBJ1-2	CAWSPNVDDSYGYTF	TGTGCCTGGAGTCCAAACGTAGATGACAGCTATGGCTACACCTTC
-	TRBV3-1/TRBV3-2	-	TRBJ2-1	CASSQGQGLNEQFF	TGTGCCAGCAGCCAAGGGCAAGGACTAAATGAGCAGTTCTTC
-	TRBV6-2/TRBV6-3	-	TRBJ1-1	CASSYSLLEFTEAFF	TGTGCCAGCAGTTATTCCCTGCTTGAGTTCACTGAAGCTTTCTTT
TRBD1	TRBV7-2	-	TRBJ1-5	CASSPTGGNLNQPQHF	TGTGCCAGCAGCCCAACAGGGGGCAACCTCAATCAGCCCCAGCATTTT
TRBD1	TRBV10-3	-	TRBJ2-1	CAISNRPGQGYSNEQFF	TGTGCCATCAGTAACAGACCCGGACAGGGTTACTCGAATGAGCAGTTCTTC
-	TRBV19	-	TRBJ1-3	CASSRGLSGNTIYF	TGTGCCAGTAGTAGAGGGCTGTCAGGAAACACCATATATTTT
-	TRBV5-8	-	TRBJ1-5	CASIGGVGPQHF	TGTGCCAGCATAGGCGGGGTAGGGCCCCAGCATTTT
-	TRBV12-5	-	TRBJ1-5	CASATNDGRGSQPQHF	TGTGCTAGTGCTACTAATGACGGGAGGGGGTCCCAGCCCCAGCATTTT
-	TRBV12-5	few	TRBJ1-5	CASGWASQGNQPQHF	TGTGCTAGTGGTTGGGCCAGTCAGGGGAATCAGCCCCAGCATTTT
-	TRBV30	once	TRBJ2-7	CAWTPKPTYEQYF	TGTGCCTGGACCCCTAAGCCGACCTACGAGCAGTACTTC
-	TRBV29-1	-	TRBJ1-2	CSVEDPVRGYTF	TGCAGCGTTGAAGACCCTGTGCGGGGCTACACCTTC
TRBD1	TRBV6-5	-	TRBJ2-1	CASRRPGQANEQFF	TGTGCCAGCAGAAGGCCGGGACAGGCTAATGAGCAGTTCTTC
TRBD2	TRBV6-6	-	TRBJ2-1	CASRPSLAGGYNEQFF	TGTGCCAGCAGACCTTCTTTAGCGGGGGGGTACAATGAGCAGTTCTTC
TRBD2	TRBV6-4	many	TRBJ2-2	CASSHIAGGTTGELFF	TGTGCCAGCAGCCATATAGCGGGGGGGACCACCGGGGAGCTGTTTTTT
TRBD1	TRBV25-1	-	TRBJ1-2	CASKDRGPPGYGYTF	TGTGCCAGCAAGGACAGGGGCCCCCCGGGCTATGGCTACACCTTC
TRBD1	TRBV6-2/TRBV6-3	-	TRBJ1-2	CASSYSLTQGAKDYTF	TGTGCCAGCAGTTACTCCCTGACCCAGGGGGCGAAGGACTACACCTTC
-	TRBV5-1	-	TRBJ1-1	CASSSEGGRTEAFF	TGCGCCAGCAGCTCCGAGGGGGGGCGAACTGAAGCTTTCTTT
-	TRBV5-1	many	TRBJ1-1	CASRSESGSEAFF	TGCGCCAGCAGATCAGAGTCCGGGAGTGAGGCTTTCTTT
-	TRBV19	-	TRBJ2-5	CASSIIFGETQYF	TGTGCCAGTAGTATAATTTTCGGGGAGACCCAGTACTTC
TRBD1	TRBV12-5	-	TRBJ2-3	CASGPPDRGDTQYF	TGTGCTAGTGGTCCTCCTGACAGGGGCGATACGCAGTATTTT
-	TRBV3-1/TRBV3-2	-	TRBJ1-2	CASSDGGYGYTF	TGTGCCAGCAGCGACGGAGGCTATGGCTACACCTTC